Following are 24 T cell receptor beta chains from one sample sequenced in a study of blood T cell repertoires in COVID-19. Here immunoSEQ multiplex PCR was the method, and the copy in TCRdb shows in-frame clones only, minus some. The sample lists 300,000 to 450,000 clones; about nine tenths were seen once. Sequenced material: peripheral blood. Receptors were obtained from a woman in her fifties or sixties with COVID-19, enrolled during active disease.

The chain recombines TRBV7-8 with TRBJ2-7; D unclear. The CDR3 totals 14 residues. Trimming removed 1 base from V and 7 bases from J, with 14 bases in between. Germline CDR1 is SGHVS and CDR2 is FQNEAQ. CDR3 sequence (DNA): TGTGCCAGCAGCTTAGTAGGCGGCCTCAATGAGCAGTACTTC. It translates to CASSLVGGLNEQYF.

The chain has TRBV19 and TRBJ1-2, with 9 bases lining up with TRBD1. Germline-derived CDR1 and CDR2 are LNHDA and SQIVND (reference sequence). The V and J ends lost 6 bases and 5 bases, in that order; junction bases with no gene match: 7. This CDR3 has 14 amino acids. The CDR3 spells CASSIIGQGYGYTF. CDR3 nucleotides: TGTGCCAGTAGCATCATCGGACAGGGGTATGGCTACACCTTC.

The genes are TRBV3-1 (or the pseudogene TRBV3-2) and TRBJ2-7; TRBD1 aligns across 9 bases. CDR3 length equals 16 residues. After removal of 4 bases from V and 3 bases from J, the junction contained 10 bases not matched to a gene. Germline V CDR1 and CDR2: LGHDT, YNNKEL (reference sequence). CDR3 bases: TGTGCCAGCAGCCCGAGTTTGGGACAGGGTTTCTACGAGCAGTACTTC. Translated, it gives CASSPSLGQGFYEQYF.

The CDR3 DNA reads TGTGCCAGCAGCCCCCCGTCAGGGAGGGGAGCTGGAAACACCATATATTTT. As protein: CASSPPSGRGAGNTIYF. This rearrangement joins TRBV7-9 to TRBJ1-3, with D perhaps matching TRBD1 (5 bases). The CDR3 covers 17 residues. The V and J ends lost 5 bases and 2 bases respectively, with 19 bases between them. From germline, CDR1 is SEHNR and CDR2 FQNEAQ (reference sequence).

The chain uses TRBV4-1 and TRBJ1-1; the D gene is possibly TRBD1 (6 bases). V lost 6 bases, J lost 3 bases, and 20 bases lay in between. From germline, CDR1 is MGHRA and CDR2 YSYEKL. This CDR3 spans 16 amino acids. The chain's CDR3 is CASRLGEQGRDTEAFF. The DNA of the CDR3 is TGCGCCAGCAGGCTAGGGGAGCAGGGGCGGGACACTGAAGCTTTCTTT.

V gene TRBV5-1 combines with J gene TRBJ2-2, with TRBD2 matching 10 bases. Trimming at V came to 6 bases and at J to 4 bases, leaving 12 bases not matched to a gene. The CDR3 runs 17 residues. Germline assignment: CDR1 SGHRS and CDR2 YFSETQ. Here the CDR3 reads CASTLTLAGAITGELFF. CDR3 coding DNA: TGCGCCAGCACCCTCACCCTAGCGGGGGCTATCACCGGGGAGCTGTTTTTT.

This chain links TRBV30 with TRBJ2-3; D is possibly TRBD1 (6 bases). Germline CDR1 reads GTSNPN; CDR2 reads SVGIG (reference sequence). Trimming took 3 bases from V and 2 from J, leaving 9 bases between them. This CDR3 has 13 residues. CDR3 coding DNA: TGTGCCTGGAGGCAGGGGATCACAGATACGCAGTATTTT. Its translation: CAWRQGITDTQYF. Full variable domain (remainder filled in from reference TRBV30 and TRBJ2-3): SQTIHQWPATLVQPVGSPLSLECTVEGTSNPNLYWYRQAAGRGLQLLFYSVGIGQISSEVPQNLSASRPQDRQFILSSKKLLLSDSGFYLCAWRQGITDTQYFGPGTRLTVL.

In DNA form, the CDR3 reads TGTGCCTGGAGGGCGAGCGTAGGCACCATATATTTT. Encoded protein: CAWRASVGTIYF. V is TRBV30 and J is TRBJ1-3; D remains ambiguous. Trimming took off 3 bases at V and 9 bases at J, with 12 bases between the two ends. The CDR3 has 12 amino acids. Germline CDR1 reads GTSNPN; CDR2 reads SVGIG (reference sequence).

The chain uses TRBV9 and TRBJ1-1; 8 nucleotides match TRBD1. Germline loops: CDR1 SGDLS, CDR2 YYNGEE. This CDR3 region has 17 residues. Trimming cost V 0 bases and J 0 bases; bases outside gene matches: 7. The CDR3 region has the DNA TGTGCCAGCAGCGTAGGGTCCCAGGGGGCGATGAACACTGAAGCTTTCTTT. It translates to CASSVGSQGAMNTEAFF.

The V call is TRBV27, the J call TRBJ2-3; 7 nucleotides match TRBD2. The CDR3 sequence is 18 residues long. Germline-derived CDR1 and CDR2 are MNHEY and SMNVEV (reference sequence). With 5 bases clipped from V and 4 bases from J, the junction kept 18 bases outside the gene matches. CDR3 DNA: TGTGCCAGCAGTACGGAAGTTTGGGGGGGACTCCCCGCAGATACGCAGTATTTT. This translates into CASSTEVWGGLPADTQYF.

The chain couples TRBV25-1 to TRBJ2-3; D may be TRBD2 (6 bases). CDR1 and CDR2 from the germline V gene are MGHDK and SYGVNS. Trimming left V 3 bases short and J 0 bases short, with 19 bases between. The CDR3 runs to 18 residues. The CDR3 region has the DNA TGTGCCAGCAGTGACGTCCTCGGGGGAGGAGGAAGCACAGATACGCAGTATTTT. It specifies CASSDVLGGGGSTDTQYF.

This sequence joins TRBV6-1 and TRBJ1-5, with unresolved D. There are 13 residues in the CDR3. Per the germline V gene, CDR1 is MNHNS and CDR2 is SASEGT. V was trimmed by 1 base and J by 2 bases, leaving 3 bases between them. Here the CDR3 DNA reads TGTGCCAGCAGTGAAGAGCGCAATCAGCCCCAGCATTTT. It codes for CASSEERNQPQHF.

This rearrangement joins TRBV28 to TRBJ1-1; TRBD1 is a possible D gene (5 bases). Trimming stripped 3 bases from V and 1 base from J, with 9 bases between. The length of the CDR3 is 14 residues. Germline CDR1 reads MDHEN; CDR2 reads SYDVKM. The CDR3 loop reads CASSLPGKNTEAFF. The CDR3 nucleotides are TGTGCCAGCAGTTTGCCAGGGAAGAACACTGAAGCTTTCTTT. Using reference TRBV28 and TRBJ1-1 for the parts outside the CDR3, the full variable domain is DVKVTQSSRYLVKRTGEKVFLECVQDMDHENMFWYRQDPGLGLRLIYFSYDVKMKEKGDIPEGYSVSREKKERFSLILESASTNQTSMYLCASSLPGKNTEAFFGQGTRLTVV.

The V gene is TRBV6-5, the J gene TRBJ1-2, with a possible D match to TRBD1 (5 bases). CDR3 length equals 14 residues. Germline CDR1 and CDR2: MNHEY and SVGAGI. Trimming took 5 bases from V and 2 from J, leaving 12 bases between them. The CDR3 reads CASSPGLRNYGYTF. The CDR3 bases are TGTGCCAGCAGTCCAGGGTTGAGAAACTATGGCTACACCTTC.

V is TRBV5-1 and J is TRBJ1-6; 7 bases are shared with TRBD1. The CDR3 has 15 amino acids. CDR1 is SGHRS and CDR2 is YFSETQ in the germline V gene. The V segment lost 2 bases and the J segment 5 bases; nucleotides outside the gene matches: 4. CDR3 sequence reads: CASSFYGTDNSPLHF. CDR3 DNA: TGCGCCAGCAGCTTTTACGGGACAGATAATTCACCCCTCCACTTT.

This chain connects TRBV6-5 to TRBJ2-7, with 8 bases fitting TRBD2. Germline V gene lookup returns CDR1 MNHEY and CDR2 SVGAGI. This CDR3 is built from 14 residues. With V trimmed by 9 bases and J by 0 bases, 7 bases remained unmatched. CDR3 amino acids: CASRRGGFSYEQYF. The CDR3 region has the DNA TGTGCCAGTCGTCGGGGGGGATTCTCCTACGAGCAGTACTTC.

This rearrangement joins TRBV10-2 to TRBJ1-2; maybe TRBD1 (6 bases). The V and J ends lost 3 bases and 8 bases respectively, with 7 bases between them. In germline, CDR1 is WSHSY, CDR2 SAAADI. The CDR3 contains 11 residues. CDR3 sequence reads: CASSDRGGYTF. CDR3 sequence (DNA): TGCGCCAGCAGTGACAGGGGCGGCTACACCTTC.

The chain has TRBV28 and TRBJ2-3, with a tentative D call TRBD2 (6 bases). V was trimmed by 2 bases and J by 6 bases, leaving 15 bases between them. Germline CDR1 MDHEN, CDR2 SYDVKM. This CDR3 is 15 amino acids long. CDR3 nucleotide sequence: TGTGCCAGCAGTTTAACGGGGGTCTCGAGGGATACGCAGTATTTT. This translates into CASSLTGVSRDTQYF.

The V and J genes are TRBV24-1 and TRBJ2-3, with 7 positions matching TRBD2. The J segment lost 5 bases and the V segment lost 5 bases, leaving 3 bases of the junction unmatched. The CDR3 is made up of 13 amino acids. From germline, CDR1 is KGHDR and CDR2 SFDVKD. CDR3 bases: TGTGCCACCAGTGGGCCGGGGGGAGATACGCAGTATTTT. Translation: CATSGPGGDTQYF.

The V call is TRBV19, the J call TRBJ1-6; D call uncertain. The CDR3 spans 16 residues. V gave up 5 bases and J gave up 2 bases, with 13 bases separating them. The V gene's germline CDR1 is LNHDA and CDR2 SQIVND (reference sequence). The CDR3, as DNA: TGTGCCAGTAGTCAACGAGAAGCCCCCTATAATTCACCCCTCCACTTT. Amino acids: CASSQREAPYNSPLHF.

This clone was seen only once. CDR3 sequence: CATSDPGTTQYEQYF. CDR3 DNA: TGTGCCACCAGTGACCCCGGGACTACTCAATACGAGCAGTACTTC. The rearrangement links TRBV24-1 to TRBJ2-7; 7 bases agree with TRBD2. The CDR3 extends over 15 amino acids. The V gene end was trimmed by 4 bases and the J gene end by 4 bases; junction bases not matched to a gene: 9. Germline V gives CDR1 KGHDR, CDR2 SFDVKD.

This sequence joins TRBV7-9 and TRBJ2-1; D is perhaps TRBD2 (5 bases). The CDR3 contains 14 residues. Germline V gene lookup returns CDR1 SEHNR and CDR2 FQNEAQ (reference sequence). The ends were cut back, 7 bases at V and 2 bases at J, with 12 bases in the middle. CDR3 coding DNA: TGTGCCAGCATTGGGGAGCGTGCCTACAATGAGCAGTTCTTC. It translates to CASIGERAYNEQFF.

The chain couples TRBV6-5 to TRBJ1-1, with D maybe TRBD1 (6 bases). In germline, CDR1 is MNHEY, CDR2 SVGAGI. The V and J ends lost 6 bases and 0 bases respectively, with 11 bases between them. The CDR3 runs 14 residues. CDR3 in DNA: TGTGCCAGCAGCAACAGGGAATTGAACACTGAAGCTTTCTTT. Its translation: CASSNRELNTEAFF.

The rearrangement joins TRBV9 to TRBJ2-2, with D tentatively TRBD1 (6 bases). This CDR3 region has 14 residues. V was pared by 4 bases and J by 9 bases, with 16 bases between. CDR1 is SGDLS, CDR2 YYNGEE, per germline. The CDR3 bases are TGTGCCAGCAGCCCTAGAGGGACACCTTGGGAGCTGTTTTTT. It is translated as CASSPRGTPWELFF.